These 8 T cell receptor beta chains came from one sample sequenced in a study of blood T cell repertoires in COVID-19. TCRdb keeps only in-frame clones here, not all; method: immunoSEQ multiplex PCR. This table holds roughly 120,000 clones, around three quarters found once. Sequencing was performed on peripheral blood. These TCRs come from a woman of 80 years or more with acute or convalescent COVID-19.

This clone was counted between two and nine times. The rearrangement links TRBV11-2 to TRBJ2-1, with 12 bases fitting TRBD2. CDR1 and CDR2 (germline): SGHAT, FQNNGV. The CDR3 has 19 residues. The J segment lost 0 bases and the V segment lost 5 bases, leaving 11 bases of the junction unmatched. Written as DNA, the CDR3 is TGTGCCAGCAGCCAGCGGGGACTAGCGGGCGTAAGCTCCTACAATGAGCAGTTCTTC. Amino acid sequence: CASSQRGLAGVSSYNEQFF.

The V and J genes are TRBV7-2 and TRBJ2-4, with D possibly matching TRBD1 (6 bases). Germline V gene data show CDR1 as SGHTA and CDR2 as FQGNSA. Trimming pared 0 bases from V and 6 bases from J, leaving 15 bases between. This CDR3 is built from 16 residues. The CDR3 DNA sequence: TGTGCCAGCAGCTTAGCGCGATCAGGGGCCGCAAACATTCAGTACTTC. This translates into CASSLARSGAANIQYF. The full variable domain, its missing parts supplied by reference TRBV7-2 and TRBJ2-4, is GAGVSQSPSNKVTEKGKDVELRCDPISGHTALYWYRQSLGQGLEFLIYFQGNSAPDKSGLPSDRFSAERTGGSVSTLTIQRTQQEDSAVYLCASSLARSGAANIQYFGAGTRLSVL.

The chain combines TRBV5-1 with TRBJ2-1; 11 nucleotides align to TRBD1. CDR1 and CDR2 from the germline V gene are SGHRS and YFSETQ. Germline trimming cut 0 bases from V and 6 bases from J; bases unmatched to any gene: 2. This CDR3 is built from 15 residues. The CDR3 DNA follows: TGCGCCAGCAGCTTGGATGGACAGGGGGCCAATGAGCAGTTCTTC. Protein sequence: CASSLDGQGANEQFF.

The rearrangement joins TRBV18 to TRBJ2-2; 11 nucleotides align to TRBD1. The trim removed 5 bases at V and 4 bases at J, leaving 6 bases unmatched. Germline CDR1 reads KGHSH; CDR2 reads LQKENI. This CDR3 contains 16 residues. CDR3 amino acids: CASSAGQGASTGELFF. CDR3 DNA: TGTGCCAGCTCAGCCGGACAGGGGGCCTCCACCGGGGAGCTGTTTTTT.

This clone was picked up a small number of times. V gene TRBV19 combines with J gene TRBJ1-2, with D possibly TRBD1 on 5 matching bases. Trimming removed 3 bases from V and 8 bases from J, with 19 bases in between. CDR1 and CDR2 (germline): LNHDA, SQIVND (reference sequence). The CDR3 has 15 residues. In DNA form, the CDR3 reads TGTGCCAGTAGTATTGGTGTGGGGCCAATCGCGGGCTACACCTTC. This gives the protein CASSIGVGPIAGYTF. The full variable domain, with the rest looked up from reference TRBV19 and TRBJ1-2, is DGGITQSPKYLFRKEGQNVTLSCEQNLNHDAMYWYRQDPGQGLRLIYYSQIVNDFQKGDIAEGYSVSREKKESFPLTVTSAQKNPTAFYLCASSIGVGPIAGYTFGSGTRLTVV.

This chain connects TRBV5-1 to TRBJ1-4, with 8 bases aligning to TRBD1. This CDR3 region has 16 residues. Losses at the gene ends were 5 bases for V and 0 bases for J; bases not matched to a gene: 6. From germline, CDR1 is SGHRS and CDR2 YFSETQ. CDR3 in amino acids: CASSSGGVATNEKLFF. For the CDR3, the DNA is TGCGCCAGCAGTTCAGGGGGCGTAGCAACTAATGAAAAACTGTTTTTT.

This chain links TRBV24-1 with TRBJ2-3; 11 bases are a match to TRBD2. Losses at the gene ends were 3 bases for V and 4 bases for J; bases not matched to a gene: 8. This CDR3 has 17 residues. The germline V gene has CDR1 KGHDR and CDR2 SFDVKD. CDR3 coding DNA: TGTGCCACCAGTGATCCTACGACTAGCGGGGAGGCAGATACGCAGTATTTT. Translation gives CATSDPTTSGEADTQYF.

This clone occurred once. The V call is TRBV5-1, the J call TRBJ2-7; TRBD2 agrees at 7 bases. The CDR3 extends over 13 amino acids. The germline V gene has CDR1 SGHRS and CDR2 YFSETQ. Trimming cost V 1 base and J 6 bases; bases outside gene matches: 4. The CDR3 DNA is TGCGCCAGCAGCTTGCTGGGGAGGGGCGAGCAGTACTTC. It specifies CASSLLGRGEQYF.